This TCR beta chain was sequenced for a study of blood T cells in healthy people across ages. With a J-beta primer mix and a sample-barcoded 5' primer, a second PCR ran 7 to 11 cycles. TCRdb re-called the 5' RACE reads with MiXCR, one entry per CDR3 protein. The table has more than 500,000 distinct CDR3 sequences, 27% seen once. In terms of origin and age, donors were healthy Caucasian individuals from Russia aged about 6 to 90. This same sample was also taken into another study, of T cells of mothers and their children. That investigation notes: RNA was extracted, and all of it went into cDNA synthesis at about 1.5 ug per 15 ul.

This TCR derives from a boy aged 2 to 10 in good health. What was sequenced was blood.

CDR3 loop: CASSPTRRSTDTQYF. CDR3 in DNA: TGTGCCAGCAGCCCGACTAGAAGGAGCACAGATACGCAGTATTTT. V usage is TRBV7-2 and J usage is TRBJ2-3; TRBD2 is a possible D gene (6 bases). The CDR3 length is 15 residues. Germline V gene lookup returns CDR1 SGHTA and CDR2 FQGNSA. Between the trimmed V and J ends, which lost 5 bases and 0 bases, there was a span of 12 bases.